Below, one T cell receptor beta chain is given with its context. With 6 bases removed from V and 9 bases from J, the gap between germline ends came to 14 bases. The CDR3 runs 12 residues. The data belong to a study of blood T cell repertoires in COVID-19. Study at large: The analysed material was cDNA or gDNA that came from T cells, B-cell-depleted T cells, or PBMCs.

In the original analysis: Scientists estimated how many nucleated cells there were by amplifying reference gene primers. Profiled with immunoSEQ multiplex PCR; TCRdb holds only in-frame clones, not every one. D and trimming were read from the DNA, whereas the V and J calls and clone size are those reported in that table. In the table there are about 75,000 clones, 79% of which are singletons. The sequencing sample was made of peripheral blood. This TCR derives from an elderly woman with active or convalescent COVID-19. This chain connects TRBV12-3 or TRBV12-4 to TRBJ1-1, with a possible D match to TRBD1 (5 bases). CDR3 protein: CASSPTGEKAFF. As DNA, the CDR3 is TGTGCCAGCAGCCCCACGGGGGAAAAAGCTTTCTTT.